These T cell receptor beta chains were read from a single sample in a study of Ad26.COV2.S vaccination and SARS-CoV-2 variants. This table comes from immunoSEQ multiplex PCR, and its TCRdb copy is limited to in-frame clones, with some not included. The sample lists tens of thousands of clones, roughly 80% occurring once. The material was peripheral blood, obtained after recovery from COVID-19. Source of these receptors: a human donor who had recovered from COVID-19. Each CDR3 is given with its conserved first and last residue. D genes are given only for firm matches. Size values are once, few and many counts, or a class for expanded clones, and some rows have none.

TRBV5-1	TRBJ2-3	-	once	CASSLGMLDTQYF	TGCGCCAGCAGCTTAGGAATGCTGGATACGCAGTATTTT
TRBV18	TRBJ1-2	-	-	CASSSGQNYGYTF	-
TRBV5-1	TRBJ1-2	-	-	CASTLDGHYGYTF	TGCGCCAGCACCCTCGACGGCCACTATGGCTACACCTTC
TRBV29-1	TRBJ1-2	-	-	CSVDRTPADYTF	TGCAGCGTCGATAGGACCCCCGCGGACTACACCTTC
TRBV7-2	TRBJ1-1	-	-	CASSKQEFMNTEAFF	TGTGCCAGCAGTAAACAGGAGTTCATGAACACTGAAGCTTTCTTT
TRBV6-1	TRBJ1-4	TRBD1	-	CASSVEGTGIGEKLFF	TGTGCCAGCAGTGTAGAGGGGACAGGGATCGGGGAAAAACTGTTTTTT
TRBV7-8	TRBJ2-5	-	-	CASSLEGAGIQETQYF	TGTGCCAGCAGCTTAGAGGGGGCGGGGATCCAAGAGACCCAGTACTTC
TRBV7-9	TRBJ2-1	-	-	CASSRSVNEQFF	TGTGCCAGCTCCCGGTCGGTAAATGAGCAGTTCTTC
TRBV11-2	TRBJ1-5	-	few	CASSLGLDQPQHF	TGTGCCAGCAGCTTAGGACTGGATCAGCCCCAGCATTTT
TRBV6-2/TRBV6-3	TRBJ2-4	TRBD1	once	CASSYYRDRGVQYF	TGTGCCAGCAGTTACTACAGGGACAGGGGGGTTCAGTACTTC
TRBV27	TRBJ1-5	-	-	CASSLAAAGGDQPQHF	TGTGCCAGCAGTTTAGCGGCGGCGGGGGGTGATCAGCCCCAGCATTTT
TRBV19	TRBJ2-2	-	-	CASSIDLGGGGTGELFF	TGTGCCAGTAGTATAGATCTTGGAGGGGGCGGAACCGGGGAGCTGTTTTTT
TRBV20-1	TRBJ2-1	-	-	CSASRVQDEQFF	TGCAGTGCTAGTCGGGTTCAGGATGAGCAGTTCTTC
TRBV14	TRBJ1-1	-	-	CASSRNRNTEAFF	TGTGCCAGCAGTCGGAATAGGAACACTGAAGCTTTCTTT
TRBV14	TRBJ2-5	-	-	CASSQGTSGDPEDF	TGTGCCAGCAGCCAAGGGACTTCGGGCGACCCCGAGGACTTC
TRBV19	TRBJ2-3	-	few	CASSPRTDTDTQYF	TGTGCCAGTAGTCCCAGGACAGACACAGATACGCAGTATTTT
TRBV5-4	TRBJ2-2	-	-	CASSPGSGEELFF	TGTGCCAGCAGCCCCGGGAGTGGCGAGGAGCTGTTTTTT
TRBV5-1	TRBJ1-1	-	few	CASSLVRGTEAFF	TGCGCCAGCAGCTTGGTCAGGGGCACTGAAGCTTTCTTT
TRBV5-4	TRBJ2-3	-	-	CASSLDSSTDTQYF	TGTGCCAGCAGCTTGGACAGCAGCACAGATACGCAGTATTTT
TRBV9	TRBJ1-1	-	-	CASSEGRGATEAFF	TGTGCCAGCAGCGAGGGGAGGGGTGCCACTGAAGCTTTCTTT
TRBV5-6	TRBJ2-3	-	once	CASSLPVSTDTQYF	TGTGCCAGCAGCTTGCCGGTCTCCACAGATACGCAGTATTTT
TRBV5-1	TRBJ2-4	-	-	CASSQGGQKNIQYF	TGCGCCAGCAGCCAAGGAGGCCAGAAAAACATTCAGTACTTC
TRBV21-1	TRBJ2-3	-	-	CASSKEERTDTQYF	TGTGCCAGCAGCAAAGAGGAGAGAACAGATACGCAGTATTTT